This T cell receptor beta chain is drawn from a study of T-cell memory formation after mild COVID-19. On the study more broadly: Among the donors, TCR clusters were largely specific to each donor.

Germline V CDR1 and CDR2: MNHEY, SMNVEV (reference sequence). V gave up 5 bases and J gave up 7 bases, with 14 bases separating them. The CDR3 runs 13 residues. TCRdb passed the 5' RACE reads through MiXCR, listing each CDR3 protein once. The data contain some 40,000 distinct CDR3 sequences, 9.5% of them singletons. Source material: PBMCs or a T cell subset sorted from them (not recorded which). The TCR comes from an adult woman who had mild COVID-19 (a few samples of this study predate the infection). Cell type and time point are not known. The chain combines TRBV27 with TRBJ1-1, with D perhaps TRBD1 (5 bases). This CDR3 is CASSQQELGEAFF. CDR3 nucleotides: TGTGCCAGCAGTCAACAGGAATTGGGTGAAGCTTTCTTT.